A single TCR beta chain is shown here with its context. No antigen is known for it. Base qualities are not recorded, but no much larger clone differs from it by a single base. To be eligible, patients had to be adults with ileal or ileocolonic Crohn's disease and an indication for ileocolonic resection. Before DNA extraction, whole ileal mucosal biopsies were kept frozen at -80 degrees C. A TRizol-based method was used to extract genomic DNA from the frozen whole biopsies, and the DNA was quantified with a NanoDrop 2000 spectrophotometer. These data come from a study of T cell repertoires in ileal Crohn's disease (dated by TCRdb to between 2018 and 2021). About the study as a whole: Median disease duration was around 8 years, and about 35% of patients were identified as active smokers at the time of surgery. Endoscopic postoperative recurrence was defined by a Rutgeerts score above i0. The study was conducted in parallel with a multicentre cohort that was designed to identify predictors of early endoscopic recurrence following ileocolonic resection. A total of roughly 170 mucosal samples from 57 patients were sequenced, collected from several sites on the surgical specimen and at postoperative endoscopy. Postoperative therapy was given to about half of the patients, with thiopurines administered to roughly twelve patients and anti-TNF agents administered to 15 to 20 patients. All patients had surgery for a complication: stricturing disease in roughly 61% and penetrating disease in roughly 39%. TCR repertoire analysis was performed in about 59 Crohn's disease patients drawn from a prospective multicentre cohort.

General study outcomes and caveats: Sorted CD8 T cells carried more high-frequency clones than CD4 T cells, suggesting mucosal expansions were mainly CD8. Endoscopic recurrence was found to be associated with higher high-frequency clone percentages at surgery, and recurrence was observed in all patients with clonality above 26.8% (18/57). Mucosal CD4 and CD8 T cells were sorted and sequenced only in a subgroup of patients, the size of which was not stated. Patients who were active smokers at surgery had a significantly higher proportion of clonal expansions than non-smokers (around 25% vs 18%, p=0.02).

For commercial TCRB immunosequencing, about 500 nanograms of biopsy DNA were submitted for each sample. Adaptive Biotechnology amplified the CDR3 regions from genomic DNA with a two-step multiplex PCR designed to control amplification bias. Primers for every V and J gene segment were used in the first PCR, and barcodes and Illumina adapters were added in the second PCR. CDR3 libraries were sequenced using an Illumina instrument. As for the authors' bioinformatics: Analysis combined the vendor-provided pipelines with custom analysis of raw data in R/Bioconductor under R version 3.3.0. Clonality, ranging from 0 to 1, was calculated as the inverse of the normalised Shannon entropy of all productive clones. The repertoire share taken up by the top 100 clones defined high-frequency clones, and only clones that passed a 95% confidence test were kept. The Simpson index measured repertoire diversity, and the Morisita-Horn index measured overlap between samples. Not all clones reach the TCRdb copy of this immuneACCESS table, which keeps in-frame sequences only. Checked studies attribute under half of the gap to unresolved V genes and leave the rest unexplained. The V and J calls and clone size were taken over from that table, and D and trimming were inferred from the DNA. The table for this sample lists approximately 6,300 clones; around 79% of them were counted only once. In total, the top ten clones hold roughly 15% of the sample.

The CDR3, from cysteine to phenylalanine, totals 13 residues. CDR3 DNA only is kept here, 39 bases in frame from base 1. From a lookup of the germline V gene (reference sequence), CDR1 and CDR2 are MNHEY and SMNVEV. V drops 1 base and J drops 4 bases, leaving 5 bases in between. Sequencing was carried out using ileal tissue. Recombination joined TRBV27 with TRBJ1-5; the D gene cannot be named for sure. The sequence came from an adult with Crohn's disease. The nucleotide sequence reads as follows: TGTGCCAGCAGTTTATACTTAAATCAGCCCCAGCATTTT. It specifies CASSLYLNQPQHF.